Each of the 29 T cell receptor beta chains below was sequenced from the same sample in a study of cytomegalovirus exposure and HLA in healthy donors. Both 60 Vbeta primers and 13 Jbeta primers went into the PCR. The protocol was immunoSEQ multiplex PCR, while the TCRdb copy is restricted to in-frame clones and leaves out a portion. The repertoire has around 97,000 clones, 66% of them found once; the top ten carry roughly 3.5%. Sequenced: PBMCs. The receptors originated from a woman between 45 and 65 years old in good health and CMV-seronegative.

The chain has TRBV11-1 and TRBJ1-6; D gene uncertain. CDR1 and CDR2 (germline): SGHAT, FQDESV (reference sequence). The V gene lost 4 bases and the J gene lost 5 bases, with 9 bases spanning the gap. The CDR3 length is 14 residues. The CDR3 DNA sequence: TGTGCCAGCAGCTACGGACTAGATAATTCACCCCTCCACTTT. Protein sequence: CASSYGLDNSPLHF.

This clone was observed a handful of times. The chain links TRBV4-1 to TRBJ1-2; the D is unclear. This CDR3 has 14 amino acids. V lost 0 bases and J 5 bases, leaving 10 bases between the germline ends. Germline CDR1 and CDR2: MGHRA and YSYEKL. The CDR3 loop reads CASSQEATRYGYTF. CDR3 nucleotide sequence: TGCGCCAGCAGCCAAGAGGCCACGAGGTATGGCTACACCTTC.

This clone was observed a few times. The J gene is TRBJ2-7, the V gene TRBV6-5, with D possibly matching TRBD2 (6 bases). CDR3 size: 14 residues. Trimming stripped 7 bases from V and 0 bases from J, with 13 bases between. CDR1 MNHEY and CDR2 SVGAGI come from the germline V gene. The CDR3 sequence is CASMRGRSSYEQYF. The CDR3 bases are TGTGCCAGCATGCGGGGTCGCAGCTCCTACGAGCAGTACTTC.

This rearrangement joins TRBV20-1 to TRBJ2-7; no reliable D call. This CDR3 spans 11 amino acids. Germline V gene data show CDR1 as DFQATT and CDR2 as SNEGSKA (reference sequence). The V and J ends lost 5 bases and 5 bases respectively, with 10 bases between them. The CDR3 loop is CSADFRDEQYF. The DNA for the CDR3 is TGCAGTGCTGACTTCCGGGACGAGCAGTACTTC.

The chain combines TRBV27 with TRBJ1-2; D unclear. This CDR3 has 12 amino acids. In germline, CDR1 is MNHEY, CDR2 SMNVEV (reference sequence). Between the trimmed V and J ends, which lost 3 bases and 8 bases, there was a span of 10 bases. As DNA, the CDR3 is TGTGCCAGCAGTTTCTCCGGAGGCGGCTACACCTTC. This sequence encodes CASSFSGGGYTF.

The chain has TRBV18 and TRBJ2-2; 8 bases are a match to TRBD2. This CDR3 comprises 16 residues. Unmatched junction bases numbered 5, after V lost 2 bases and J lost 3 bases. Germline V gene lookup returns CDR1 KGHSH and CDR2 LQKENI. The CDR3 region is CASSPISGRDTGELFF. CDR3 in DNA: TGTGCCAGCTCACCAATCAGCGGGAGAGACACCGGGGAGCTGTTTTTT.

This clone was observed a single time. The rearrangement links TRBV5-1 to TRBJ1-2; D is perhaps TRBD1 (5 bases). Germline-derived CDR1 and CDR2 are SGHRS and YFSETQ. The CDR3 contains 15 residues. V gave up 0 bases and J gave up 3 bases, with 12 bases separating them. The CDR3 DNA sequence: TGCGCCAGCAGCTTGGGATATACAGGAGACTATGGCTACACCTTC. It specifies CASSLGYTGDYGYTF.

This chain links TRBV2 with TRBJ1-1; TRBD1 is a possible D gene (5 bases). Per germline, CDR1 SNHLY and CDR2 FYNNEI. The CDR3 totals 15 residues. With 1 base removed from V and 4 bases from J, the gap between germline ends came to 13 bases. Written as DNA, the CDR3 is TGTGCCAGCAGTGAAGTCGAGACAGAGATCACTGAAGCTTTCTTT. Its protein is CASSEVETEITEAFF.

This clone was recorded only once. This rearrangement joins TRBV19 to TRBJ2-1; D gene ambiguous. Germline CDR1 is LNHDA and CDR2 is SQIVND (reference sequence). V lost 8 bases, J lost 5 bases, and 7 bases lay in between. The CDR3 is 11 residues long. The chain's CDR3 is CASRQNNEQFF. CDR3 DNA: TGTGCCAGTCGCCAGAACAATGAGCAGTTCTTC.

The rearrangement joins TRBV11-2 to TRBJ2-2; D remains unclear. CDR1 is SGHAT and CDR2 is FQNNGV in the germline V gene. V lost 2 bases and J lost 4, with 11 bases in between. CDR3 length: 15 amino acids. CDR3 nucleotide sequence: TGTGCCAGCAGCTTAAAGTTTGGCGGCACCGGGGAGCTGTTTTTT. Its protein is CASSLKFGGTGELFF.

This clone was seen a handful of times. This sequence joins TRBV28 and TRBJ2-3, with TRBD1 matching 10 bases. This CDR3 spans 15 amino acids. J was trimmed by 6 bases and V by 6 bases; bases with no gene match: 9. Germline V gene lookup returns CDR1 MDHEN and CDR2 SYDVKM. The CDR3 loop is CASSPPGQGGDTQYF. DNA for the CDR3: TGTGCCAGCAGCCCCCCCGGACAGGGGGGTGATACGCAGTATTTT.

The chain uses TRBV7-9 and TRBJ2-3, with 7 bases aligning to TRBD1. Germline trimming cut 5 bases from V and 4 bases from J; bases unmatched to any gene: 6. The CDR3 has 14 residues. Germline loops: CDR1 SEHNR, CDR2 FQNEAQ (reference sequence). The CDR3 nucleotides read TGTGCCAGCAGCCTCCGACAGGGAGCAGATACGCAGTATTTT. Residues: CASSLRQGADTQYF.

In its sample, this clone was seen a few times. The gene calls are TRBV12-2 and TRBJ2-5; the D segment call TRBD2 is taken from the table without a DNA check. TRBV12-2 is reported as a pseudogene. The CDR3 consists of 22 residues. The CDR3 here is CASRLAGILGLAGERPQETQYF. The CDR3 nucleotides are TGTGCAAGTCGCTTAGCGGGGATCCTGGGACTAGCGGGAGAAAGACCCCAAGAGACCCAGTACTTC.

The chain carries TRBV6-5 and TRBJ2-1, with 10 bases identical to TRBD2. The CDR3 has 14 residues. Per the germline V gene, CDR1 is MNHEY and CDR2 is SVGAGI. Trimming took 2 bases from V and 9 from J; bases not matched to a gene: 4. CDR3 coding DNA: TGTGCCAGCAGTTACCTAGCGGGAGTAGGTGAGCAGTTCTTC. Residues: CASSYLAGVGEQFF.

V usage is TRBV4-2 and J usage is TRBJ1-3; no firm D call. Per germline, CDR1 LGHNA and CDR2 YNFKEQ. This CDR3 has 17 amino acids. Trimming pared 0 bases from V and 0 bases from J, leaving 12 bases between. This CDR3 reads CASSQEGTANSGNTIYF. CDR3 in DNA: TGTGCCAGCAGCCAAGAAGGTACAGCAAACTCTGGAAACACCATATATTTT.

This rearrangement joins TRBV7-6 to TRBJ2-3; possible D gene TRBD1, 6 bases. V gave up 7 bases and J gave up 0 bases, with 23 bases separating them. There are 18 residues in the CDR3. Germline values: CDR1 SGHVS, CDR2 FNYEAQ. The CDR3 DNA reads as TGTGCCAGCACCCAATGGGGAATTTCGGACAGCAGCACAGATACGCAGTATTTT. This translates into CASTQWGISDSSTDTQYF.

The chain has TRBV10-2 and TRBJ1-1; a possible D gene is TRBD1 (6 bases). There are 17 residues in the CDR3. From germline, CDR1 is WSHSY and CDR2 SAAADI. Trimming took 3 bases from V and 0 from J, leaving 17 bases between them. The CDR3 reads CASSEHRERELNTEAFF. As DNA, the CDR3 is TGCGCCAGCAGTGAACACAGGGAGAGAGAATTGAACACTGAAGCTTTCTTT.

CDR3 residues: CASSYLQGTDTQYF. Written as DNA, the CDR3 is TGTGCCAGCAGCTATTTACAGGGCACAGATACGCAGTATTTT. The chain has TRBV11-3 and TRBJ2-3; D is perhaps TRBD1 (5 bases). The CDR3 loop spans 14 amino acids. Trimming removed 4 bases from V and 1 base from J, with 9 bases in between. CDR1 and CDR2 (germline): SGHNT, YENEEA.

The chain uses TRBV7-2 and TRBJ2-7, with TRBD1 matching over 8 bases. V dropped 6 bases and J dropped 3; count of bases not matched to a gene: 7. CDR1 is SGHTA and CDR2 is FQGNSA in the germline V gene. This CDR3 is 14 amino acids long. The CDR3 nucleotides read TGTGCCAGCAGTTCCGGGACAGGATACTACGAGCAGTACTTC. Residues: CASSSGTGYYEQYF.

This clone was seen just once. The rearrangement joins TRBV5-4 to TRBJ1-2; D may be TRBD1 (6 bases). CDR1 SGHNT and CDR2 YYREEE come from the germline V gene (reference sequence). The CDR3 covers 14 residues. With 6 bases removed from V and 0 bases from J, the gap between germline ends came to 12 bases. CDR3 DNA sequence: TGTGCCAGCACCCGGGACACCGCTAACTATGGCTACACCTTC. It codes for CASTRDTANYGYTF.

The gene calls are TRBV28 and TRBJ1-2; 9 nucleotides match TRBD1. From germline, CDR1 is MDHEN and CDR2 SYDVKM. The CDR3 is 14 amino acids. Trimming at V came to 6 bases and at J to 3 bases, leaving 5 bases not matched to a gene. CDR3 residues: CASRQQGAYYGYTF. CDR3 DNA: TGTGCCAGCAGACAACAGGGGGCTTACTATGGCTACACCTTC.

The rearrangement links TRBV11-2 to TRBJ2-5, with 7 bases identical to TRBD1. CDR3 length: 17 residues. After removal of 5 bases from V and 1 base from J, the junction contained 13 bases not matched to a gene. Germline-derived CDR1 and CDR2 are SGHAT and FQNNGV. The CDR3: CASSRDRQRVIQETQYF. CDR3 nucleotides: TGTGCCAGCAGCCGGGACAGACAAAGGGTAATCCAAGAGACCCAGTACTTC.

This clone has more than one count but fewer than ten. The chain joins TRBV5-1 to TRBJ2-5; D not certain. Germline values: CDR1 SGHRS, CDR2 YFSETQ. The CDR3 contains 14 residues. Trimming took 4 bases from V and 5 from J, leaving 15 bases between them. DNA for the CDR3: TGCGCCAGCAGCGACGTCCGACTCCAGGAGACCCAGTACTTC. Amino acids: CASSDVRLQETQYF.

The DNA for the CDR3 is TGTGCCATCAGTGAGTCTACAGGGAATAATGAAAAACTGTTTTTT. It encodes CAISESTGNNEKLFF. The chain links TRBV10-3 to TRBJ1-4, with a tentative D call TRBD1 (6 bases). V was clipped by 0 bases and J by 4 bases, with 9 bases between them. The CDR3 runs to 15 residues. CDR1 ENHRY and CDR2 SYGVKD come from the germline V gene.

V is TRBV11-2 and J is TRBJ2-3; a weak D match, TRBD1 (5 bases). Germline CDR1 SGHAT, CDR2 FQNNGV. The CDR3 totals 16 residues. Between the trimmed V and J ends, which lost 1 base and 4 bases, there was a span of 15 bases. The CDR3 reads CASSLVASIGADTQYF. The CDR3 coding sequence is TGTGCCAGCAGCTTAGTGGCTAGTATAGGGGCAGATACGCAGTATTTT.

The chain couples TRBV11-3 to TRBJ2-1; no reliable D call. The V gene lost 2 bases and the J gene lost 5 bases, with 7 bases spanning the gap. The length of the CDR3 is 13 residues. Per germline, CDR1 SGHNT and CDR2 YENEEA. The CDR3 here is CASSLYGDNEQFF. The CDR3 DNA sequence: TGTGCCAGCAGCTTATACGGAGACAATGAGCAGTTCTTC.

J is TRBJ2-7 and V is TRBV18; a weak D match, TRBD1 (5 bases). Germline-derived CDR1 and CDR2 are KGHSH and LQKENI. Trimming took off 3 bases at V and 3 bases at J, with 6 bases between the two ends. The CDR3 runs 12 residues. Written as DNA, the CDR3 is TGTGCCAGCTCACCGACAGACTACGAGCAGTACTTC. The encoded protein is CASSPTDYEQYF. Supplemented by reference TRBV18 and TRBJ2-7, the full variable domain reads NAGVMQNPRHLVRRRGQEARLRCSPMKGHSHVYWYRQLPEEGLKFMVYLQKENIIDESGMPKERFSAEFPKEGPSILRIQQVVRGDSAAYFCASSPTDYEQYFGPGTRLTVT.

J is TRBJ1-2 and V is TRBV19; D is perhaps TRBD1 (6 bases). Trimming took off 3 bases at V and 5 bases at J, with 10 bases between the two ends. Germline V gene lookup returns CDR1 LNHDA and CDR2 SQIVND (reference sequence). CDR3 size: 13 residues. The CDR3 coding sequence is TGTGCCAGTAGTATCGGACAGAAGTATGGCTACACCTTC. Protein: CASSIGQKYGYTF.

This clone was observed a handful of times. V is TRBV9 and J is TRBJ2-2; D perhaps matches TRBD2 (5 bases). This CDR3 spans 13 amino acids. Germline assignment: CDR1 SGDLS and CDR2 YYNGEE. Trimming pared 1 base from V and 7 bases from J, leaving 8 bases between. CDR3 region: CASSVRLYGELFF. CDR3 nucleotide sequence: TGTGCCAGCAGCGTAAGACTATACGGGGAGCTGTTTTTT.